This T cell receptor (beta chain) is drawn from a study of blood T cell repertoires in COVID-19. The overall study: Both acute and convalescent COVID-19 samples were obtained from the United States, Italy and Spain.

Repertoires were generated with immunoSEQ multiplex PCR, while TCRdb's copy carries only in-frame clones and drops some. The sample includes 200,000 to 300,000 clones, approximately 83% of them seen just once. Germline values: CDR1 MNHEY, CDR2 SMNVEV (reference sequence). Trimming removed 3 bases at V and 3 bases at J, with 4 bases between. CDR3 length equals 12 residues. This TCR derives from a human donor in a cohort sampled during active COVID-19. The rearrangement links TRBV27 to TRBJ2-3; D not resolved. The sample comprised peripheral blood. Written as DNA, the CDR3 is TGTGCCAGCAGTTTTAGTACAGATACGCAGTATTTT. It yields the protein CASSFSTDTQYF.